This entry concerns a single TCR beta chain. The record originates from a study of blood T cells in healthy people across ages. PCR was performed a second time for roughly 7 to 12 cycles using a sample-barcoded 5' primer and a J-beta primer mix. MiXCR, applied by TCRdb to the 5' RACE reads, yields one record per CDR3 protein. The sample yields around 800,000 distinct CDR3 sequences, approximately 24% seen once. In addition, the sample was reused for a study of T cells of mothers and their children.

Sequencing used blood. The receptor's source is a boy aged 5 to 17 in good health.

The CDR3 DNA reads TGCGCCAGCAGCCACAATCAGGGGGCGCGGGGTCAGCCCCAGCATTTT. This codes for CASSHNQGARGQPQHF. The chain combines TRBV4-1 with TRBJ1-5; 8 positions agree with TRBD1. Germline assignment: CDR1 MGHRA and CDR2 YSYEKL. J lost 6 bases, V lost 3 bases, and 10 bases had no gene match. The CDR3 is made up of 16 amino acids.